This T cell receptor (beta chain) comes out of a study of T-cell memory formation after mild COVID-19. Overall study: Largely donor-specific sequence clusters came from two donors. Study-wide results and limits: Some responding clones appeared in pre-infection memory, suggesting cross-reactive memory joined.

The authors produced TCR alpha and TCR beta cDNA libraries with sample barcodes and UMIs by 5'RACE using constant-segment primers. TCRdb fed the 5' RACE reads into MiXCR, producing one record per CDR3 protein. Among 120,000 to 150,000 distinct CDR3 sequences listed, 6% to 7% were seen once. There are 18 residues in the CDR3. V lost 1 base and J lost 0, with 13 bases in between. In germline, CDR1 is SGHTA, CDR2 FQGTGA. Notes on this clonotype: Its antigen is as yet unknown.

The sample was PBMCs or a T cell subset sorted from them (not recorded which). This TCR was recovered from an adult woman who had mild COVID-19 (a few samples of this study predate the infection). Cell type and time point are not known. This chain uses TRBV7-3 with TRBJ2-6; D is perhaps TRBD2 (6 bases). Written as DNA, the CDR3 is TGTGCCAGCAGCTTAAATCCGGGAGTCGGCTCTGGGGCCAACGTCCTGACTTTC. Amino acids: CASSLNPGVGSGANVLTF.